Listed here is a single T cell receptor (beta chain). The source of the sample is a study of T cells in Graves' hyperthyroidism and ophthalmopathy. RNA transcripts provided the source from which TCR beta CDR3 regions were amplified. First-round RT-PCR of the TCR CDR3 relied on the HTBI primer set. A single record per CDR3 protein comes from TCRdb applying MiXCR to the multiplex PCR reads. Among 550,000 to 850,000 distinct CDR3 sequences listed, approximately 18% were seen once. There are 17 residues in the CDR3. J gave up 2 bases and V 2 bases, and 9 bases lay outside the gene matches. Looked up from germline, CDR1 is KGHSH and CDR2 is LQKENI.

The sequenced material came from blood. The sequence came from a woman aged 45-65 years with Graves' hyperthyroidism that later progressed to Graves' ophthalmopathy. J is TRBJ2-3 and V is TRBV18, with 8 bases that match TRBD2. CDR3 bases: TGTGCCAGCTCACCAGGCGCGGGGGGATCTTACACAGATACGCAGTATTTT. This encodes CASSPGAGGSYTDTQYF.